Listed below are T cell receptor beta chains from one sample, sequenced in a study of blood T cell repertoires in COVID-19. Clones were sequenced by immunoSEQ multiplex PCR, and TCRdb holds only the in-frame ones, with some missing. The sample records approximately 170,000 clones, more than 65% being singletons. The sequencing input was peripheral blood. These receptors all stem from a human donor with acute or convalescent COVID-19. The donor label of this sample is uncertain. CDR3s leave out the opening cysteine and the closing phenylalanine or tryptophan. Fields, in order: V gene, J gene, CDR3 protein.

V: TRBV18
J: TRBJ1-1
CDR3: ASSPIGGVETEAF

V: TRBV25-1
J: TRBJ2-3
CDR3: ASSASGMNTDTQY

V: TRBV6-5
J: TRBJ2-1
CDR3: ASRYGAASYNEQF

V: TRBV6-5
J: TRBJ2-7
CDR3: ASSFLHEQY

V: TRBV3-1/TRBV3-2
J: TRBJ1-1
CDR3: ASSQVQGEKAF

V: TRBV11-3
J: TRBJ2-7
CDR3: ASSLQGSYEQY

V: TRBV9
J: TRBJ2-1
CDR3: ASSPALLAGEFNEQF

V: TRBV19
J: TRBJ2-1
CDR3: ASSLGATLYNEQF

V: TRBV6-5
J: TRBJ2-1
CDR3: ASSYPGLAGYNEQF

V: TRBV5-1
J: TRBJ2-2
CDR3: ASSLSPDTSLGGGELF

V: TRBV28
J: TRBJ1-2
CDR3: ASTSGGYGYT

V: TRBV28
J: TRBJ1-1
CDR3: ASSQPQGQRTEAF

V: TRBV19
J: TRBJ2-7
CDR3: ASSKGASQGSEQY

V: TRBV5-1
J: TRBJ1-1
CDR3: ASSLEPTAEAF

V: TRBV6-6
J: TRBJ2-7
CDR3: ASSSPEGDYEQY

V: TRBV2
J: TRBJ1-2
CDR3: ASSLGIGGLYGYT

V: TRBV9
J: TRBJ2-7
CDR3: ASSAAGGTGLGEQY

V: TRBV6-5
J: TRBJ2-2
CDR3: ASGISGMAGELF

V: TRBV6-5
J: TRBJ2-5
CDR3: ASSYPGLAGQETQY

V: TRBV9
J: TRBJ1-3
CDR3: ASSVDRGQGNTIY

V: TRBV19
J: TRBJ2-7
CDR3: ASSRRQGMGEQY

V: TRBV3-1/TRBV3-2
J: TRBJ1-1
CDR3: ASSQGGIVGLGTEAF

V: TRBV30
J: TRBJ1-1
CDR3: AWSVRPGGNTEAF

V: TRBV5-1
J: TRBJ2-7
CDR3: ASSLFPGQGGDEQY

V: TRBV7-9
J: TRBJ2-7
CDR3: ASSLAGRVLGEQY

V: TRBV30
J: TRBJ2-3
CDR3: AWVEGGTDTQY

V: TRBV29-1
J: TRBJ2-5
CDR3: SVTGGFEETQY

V: TRBV24-1
J: TRBJ2-3
CDR3: ATSDPRPDTQY

V: TRBV10-3
J: TRBJ2-1
CDR3: AIRTGGNEQF

V: TRBV10-3
J: TRBJ2-7
CDR3: AISEFQGQLQTFSYEQY

V: TRBV30
J: TRBJ1-2
CDR3: AWSTPGTGGASNYGYT

V: TRBV5-1
J: TRBJ2-5
CDR3: ASRLAGGTSETQY

V: TRBV27
J: TRBJ2-2
CDR3: ASSFGLGAKLSTGELF

V: TRBV20-1
J: TRBJ2-7
CDR3: SASTRSYEQY

V: TRBV19
J: TRBJ1-5
CDR3: ASSLGQGLYYASNQPQH

V: TRBV2
J: TRBJ1-5
CDR3: ASSEITVSNQPQH

V: TRBV7-2
J: TRBJ2-1
CDR3: ASRLLAGRQGNEQF

V: TRBV27
J: TRBJ1-4
CDR3: ASSPRRELYEKLF

V: TRBV15
J: TRBJ2-4
CDR3: ATSRAGLAIKNIQY

V: TRBV29-1
J: TRBJ2-1
CDR3: SVASTGGARDEQF

V: TRBV7-3
J: TRBJ2-3
CDR3: ASSRDTVTDTQY

V: TRBV19
J: TRBJ1-2
CDR3: ASTTPDRPFGYT

V: TRBV6-1
J: TRBJ1-5
CDR3: ASSEQAGPGQPQH

V: TRBV19
J: TRBJ2-7
CDR3: ASTGTSGSIYEQY

V: TRBV28
J: TRBJ1-2
CDR3: ASSWGLHNYGYT

V: TRBV20-1
J: TRBJ1-2
CDR3: SAKNQYGYT

V: TRBV9
J: TRBJ2-6
CDR3: ASSVVGKREGAGANVLT

V: TRBV5-1
J: TRBJ1-3
CDR3: ASSQGDSSGNTIY

V: TRBV9
J: TRBJ2-1
CDR3: ASSVGMLAGDNEQF

V: TRBV27
J: TRBJ2-1
CDR3: ASLAGHEF

V: TRBV19
J: TRBJ1-2
CDR3: ASSGQYYGYT

V: TRBV5-1
J: TRBJ1-1
CDR3: ASSLRQGQNTEAF

V: TRBV7-3
J: TRBJ2-1
CDR3: ASSLTRMFDRGAYNEQF

V: TRBV7-2
J: TRBJ2-2
CDR3: ASSLERQAGELF

V: TRBV7-9
J: TRBJ1-1
CDR3: ASSLSEGSTEAF

V: TRBV29-1
J: TRBJ2-5
CDR3: SVDRFQETQY

V: TRBV3-1/TRBV3-2
J: TRBJ2-3
CDR3: ASRPTSGVTDTQY

V: TRBV6-1
J: TRBJ2-1
CDR3: ASREAGTGVNEQF

V: TRBV2
J: TRBJ1-2
CDR3: ASSGGRLRGYT